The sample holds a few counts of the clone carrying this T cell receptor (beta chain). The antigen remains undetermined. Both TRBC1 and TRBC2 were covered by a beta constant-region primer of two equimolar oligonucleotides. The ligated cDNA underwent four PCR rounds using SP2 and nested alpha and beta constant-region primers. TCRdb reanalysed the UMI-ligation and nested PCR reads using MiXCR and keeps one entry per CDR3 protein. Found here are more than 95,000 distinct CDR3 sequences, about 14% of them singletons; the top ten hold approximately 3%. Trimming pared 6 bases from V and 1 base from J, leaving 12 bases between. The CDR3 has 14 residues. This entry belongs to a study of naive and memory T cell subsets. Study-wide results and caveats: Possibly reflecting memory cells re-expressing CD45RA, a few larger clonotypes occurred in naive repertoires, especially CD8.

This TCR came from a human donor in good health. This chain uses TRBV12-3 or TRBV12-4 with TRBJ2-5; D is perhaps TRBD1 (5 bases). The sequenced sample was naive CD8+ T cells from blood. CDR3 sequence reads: CASSSDRPQETQYF. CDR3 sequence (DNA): TGTGCCAGCAGCTCCGACAGACCCCAAGAGACCCAGTACTTC.